Below, 21 T cell receptor beta chains from the same sample are listed, as sequenced in a study of CD8+CD57+ T cells in acquired aplastic anemia. CDR3 and TCR beta VDJ profiling relied on a genomic DNA template. MiXCR, applied by TCRdb to the reads, yields one record per CDR3 protein. Among just over 150,000 distinct CDR3 sequences, 40% to 60% were seen once, and the ten largest hold more than 30%. It was patients with CD8+CD57+ cell expansion by flow cytometry who were chosen for sequencing. Sequenced sample: sorted CD4+, CD8+, or CD8+CD57+ T cells (not recorded which) from PBMCs. These receptors all come from a human donor with aplastic anemia.

This clonotype appeared many times. J is TRBJ1-1 and V is TRBV11-3; D is ambiguous. CDR3 size: 15 residues. The germline CDR1 and CDR2 sequences are SGHNT and YENEEA. Trimming took 0 bases from V and 6 from J, leaving 14 bases between them. The DNA for the CDR3 is TGTGCCAGCAGCTTAGAGGCACAGAATGTCCCTGAAGCTTTCTTT. The encoded protein is CASSLEAQNVPEAFF.

This clonotype was seen many times. The chain combines TRBV15 with TRBJ1-1; no clear D gene. The CDR3 has 12 amino acids. Trimming shortened V by 8 bases and J by 1 base, and 8 bases separated the two germline ends. CDR1 is LNHNV and CDR2 is YYDKDF in the germline V gene (reference sequence). The CDR3 DNA follows: TGTGCCACCGGGTCTCCGAACACTGAAGCTTTCTTT. It codes for CATGSPNTEAFF.

This clonotype was seen only a few times. The chain combines TRBV30 with TRBJ2-7, with TRBD1 as a possible D gene (5 bases). Germline loops: CDR1 GTSNPN, CDR2 SVGIG (reference sequence). The CDR3 consists of 13 residues. V lost 3 bases and J lost 4, with 13 bases in between. CDR3 amino acids: CAWSHDSWYEQYF. The DNA of the CDR3 is TGTGCCTGGAGCCACGACAGCTGGTACGAGCAGTACTTC.

The V gene is TRBV2, the J gene TRBJ1-2; D is possibly TRBD1 (6 bases). Trimming cost V 8 bases and J 7 bases, with 20 bases left between them. Germline V gene data show CDR1 as SNHLY and CDR2 as FYNNEI. CDR3 length: 14 amino acids. The CDR3: CASSPPARGSGYTF. The CDR3 DNA reads as TGTGCCAGCTCACCACCCGCCAGGGGAAGTGGCTACACCTTC.

The V and J genes are TRBV20-1 and TRBJ2-7; 7 positions match TRBD1. CDR3 size: 17 residues. Trimming at V came to 0 bases and at J to 3 bases, leaving 14 bases not matched to a gene. Germline CDR1 reads DFQATT; CDR2 reads SNEGSKA (reference sequence). The DNA for the CDR3 is TGCAGTGCTAGAGATCTCGTGGGGGCAGGGGGTCTCTACGAGCAGTACTTC. Its translation is CSARDLVGAGGLYEQYF.

The chain combines TRBV5-5 with TRBJ2-3; 11 nucleotides align to TRBD2. V dropped 5 bases and J dropped 6; count of bases not matched to a gene: 8. The V gene's germline CDR1 is SGHKS and CDR2 YYEKEE (reference sequence). This CDR3 has 15 amino acids. CDR3 region: CASRRLAGGPDTQYF. The DNA for the CDR3 is TGTGCCAGCAGACGATTAGCGGGGGGGCCGGATACGCAGTATTTT.

This clonotype was seen at least ten times. The rearrangement links TRBV19 to TRBJ2-7; D is perhaps TRBD2 (5 bases). V was cut by 5 bases and J by 7 bases, with 18 bases left in between. Looked up from germline, CDR1 is LNHDA and CDR2 is SQIVND (reference sequence). The CDR3 contains 14 residues. The CDR3 DNA sequence: TGTGCCAGTAGTCCTCCCGCACTCCCGGGAGAGCAGTACTTC. Encoded protein: CASSPPALPGEQYF.

This clonotype was picked up a small number of times. V gene TRBV4-1 combines with J gene TRBJ1-3; a weak D match, TRBD1 (5 bases). The CDR3 is 16 residues long. V was clipped by 0 bases and J by 0 bases, with 9 bases between them. In germline, CDR1 is MGHRA, CDR2 YSYEKL. CDR3 sequence: CASSQDFRGSGNTIYF. The CDR3 nucleotides read TGCGCCAGCAGCCAAGATTTTAGGGGCTCTGGAAACACCATATATTTT.

V gene TRBV6-1 combines with J gene TRBJ2-2, with 7 bases aligning to TRBD2. CDR3 length: 14 residues. The V and J ends lost 6 bases and 3 bases, in that order; junction bases with no gene match: 4. CDR1 is MNHNS, CDR2 SASEGT, per germline. CDR3 protein: CASRPGRDTGELFF. The CDR3 nucleotides are TGTGCCAGCAGACCTGGGAGGGACACCGGGGAGCTGTTTTTT.

With regard to this clonotype: A much larger clone lies a single base off, so this may be a read error. V gene TRBV2 combines with J gene TRBJ2-1; TRBD2 matches 13 bases. The CDR3 is made up of 14 amino acids. Germline CDR1 is SNHLY and CDR2 is FYNNEI. The CDR3: CASTLLAGGSEQLF. CDR3 in DNA: TGTGCCAGCACCCTACTAGCGGGAGGGAGTGAGCAGCTCTTC.

This clonotype has a single count. This chain uses TRBV7-8 with TRBJ2-3; D is unclear. The V end lost 1 base, the J end lost 0 bases, and 8 bases lay between the germline ends. Germline lookup yields CDR1 SGHVS and CDR2 FQNEAQ. CDR3 length equals 15 residues. CDR3: CASSLGSFSTDTQYF. DNA for the CDR3: TGTGCCAGCAGCTTAGGGAGTTTTAGCACAGATACGCAGTATTTT.

The chain joins TRBV7-2 to TRBJ2-2; no clear D. V lost 5 bases and J 2 bases, leaving 9 bases between the germline ends. CDR1 SGHTA and CDR2 FQGNSA come from the germline V gene. CDR3 size: 14 residues. This CDR3 is CASSIDANTGELFF. CDR3 DNA: TGTGCCAGCAGCATCGACGCTAACACCGGGGAGCTGTTTTTT.

This clonotype appeared many times. The chain uses TRBV5-1 and TRBJ2-3; 10 positions agree with TRBD2. V dropped 0 bases and J dropped 2; count of bases not matched to a gene: 3. This CDR3 contains 16 residues. Germline V gene sequence: CDR1 SGHRS, CDR2 YFSETQ. CDR3 region: CASSLGLAGATDTQYF. The CDR3 bases are TGCGCCAGCAGCTTGGGGCTAGCGGGAGCCACAGATACGCAGTATTTT.

This clonotype was found a few times. Here the CDR3 reads CSARQESAQNYGYTF. The CDR3 nucleotides are TGCAGTGCTCGTCAGGAGTCAGCCCAAAACTATGGCTACACCTTC. The chain carries TRBV20-1 and TRBJ1-2; D call uncertain. CDR1 is DFQATT and CDR2 is SNEGSKA in the germline V gene (reference sequence). Trimming stripped 5 bases from V and 2 bases from J, with 18 bases between. The CDR3 extends over 15 amino acids.

This clonotype appeared many times. The chain recombines TRBV7-9 with TRBJ2-1; no clear D. Germline CDR1 and CDR2: SEHNR and FQNEAQ (reference sequence). V was clipped by 5 bases and J by 8 bases, with 10 bases between them. The CDR3 is 12 residues long. The CDR3 reads CASSPAIDEQFF. In nucleotides, the CDR3 is TGTGCCAGCAGCCCAGCCATTGATGAGCAGTTCTTC.

This clonotype was found once. The chain employs TRBV5-1 and TRBJ2-2; D is unresolved. Germline CDR1 is SGHRS and CDR2 is YFSETQ. This CDR3 contains 15 residues. The V end lost 0 bases, the J end lost 4 bases, and 10 bases lay between the germline ends. For the CDR3, the DNA is TGCGCCAGCAGCTTGGTTTCCTTCTCCACCGGGGAGCTGTTTTTT. Translation: CASSLVSFSTGELFF.

This clonotype appeared once. The CDR3: CASSENPYRQNEAFF. CDR3 sequence (DNA): TGTGCCAGCAGCGAGAACCCGTATCGACAGAATGAAGCTTTCTTT. This chain joins TRBV5-6 and TRBJ1-1; a possible D gene is TRBD1 (5 bases). Trimming cost V 4 bases and J 7 bases, with 20 bases left between them. This CDR3 has 15 amino acids. Germline V lookup: CDR1 SGHDT, CDR2 YYEEEE.

This clonotype was seen ten or more times. Germline is not matched at one junction end, which may reflect a read error. CDR3 region: CASSEARDTCF. In DNA, the CDR3 is TGTGCCAGCAGTGAAGCGAGGGACACCTGCTTC. The rearrangement links TRBV6-1 to TRBJ2-1; D possibly corresponds to TRBD1 (6 bases). Germline values: CDR1 MNHNS, CDR2 SASEGT. This CDR3 region has 11 residues.

On this clonotype itself: Its ends do not fully match the called genes, so a read error is possible. The chain uses TRBV15 and TRBJ2-7, with D perhaps matching TRBD2 (5 bases). The CDR3 totals 14 residues. The germline V gene has CDR1 LNHNV and CDR2 YYDKDF (reference sequence). Written as DNA, the CDR3 is TGTGCCACCAGCTCACCGGGAAGCCCCTACGAGCAGTACTTT. Protein sequence: CATSSPGSPYEQYF.

The chain has TRBV5-1 and TRBJ2-5; 8 positions agree with TRBD1. The CDR3 sequence is 17 residues long. Losses at the gene ends were 3 bases for V and 0 bases for J; bases not matched to a gene: 10. Looked up from germline, CDR1 is SGHRS and CDR2 is YFSETQ. The DNA of the CDR3 is TGCGCCAGCAGCTCCGGACCGGGACAGGCGAACCAAGAGACCCAGTACTTC. Protein sequence: CASSSGPGQANQETQYF.

The chain recombines TRBV2 with TRBJ2-3, with D unresolved. Germline assignment: CDR1 SNHLY and CDR2 FYNNEI. CDR3 length: 14 amino acids. V was clipped by 4 bases and J by 0 bases, with 8 bases between them. In DNA form, the CDR3 reads TGTGCCAGCAGTGGTGGATCTAGCACAGATACGCAGTATTTT. This encodes CASSGGSSTDTQYF.